These 24 T cell receptor beta chains originate from one sample sequenced in a study of blood T cell repertoires in COVID-19. The assay was immunoSEQ multiplex PCR, and TCRdb's table has in-frame clones only and misses some. The sample lists 60,000 to 65,000 clones; 90% were seen once. Input material: peripheral blood. The receptors come from a woman aged 80 or over with active COVID-19.

J is TRBJ2-5 and V is TRBV24-1, with D maybe TRBD1 (6 bases). The CDR3 runs to 15 residues. V shed 1 base and J shed 5 bases, with 13 bases lying between them. CDR1 and CDR2 from the germline V gene are KGHDR and SFDVKD. CDR3 protein: CATSDFTGQGETQYF. The CDR3 nucleotides read TGTGCCACCAGTGATTTTACGGGGCAGGGGGAGACCCAGTACTTC.

The rearrangement uses TRBV4-1 and TRBJ2-7, with D unresolved. Germline values: CDR1 MGHRA, CDR2 YSYEKL. The CDR3 is made up of 14 amino acids. Deletions cut 0 bases from V and 3 bases from J, with 9 bases between. Here the CDR3 reads CASSQDVRFYEQYF. CDR3 nucleotides: TGCGCCAGCAGCCAAGATGTCAGGTTCTACGAGCAGTACTTC.

In DNA form, the CDR3 reads TGTGCCAGTAGTATATGGGCACGTCAGCCCCAGCATTTT. Encoded protein: CASSIWARQPQHF. The chain uses TRBV19 and TRBJ1-5; unclear D gene. The germline V and J ends were trimmed by 2 bases and 6 bases, with 8 bases remaining between them. The CDR3 has 13 amino acids. Germline V gives CDR1 LNHDA, CDR2 SQIVND (reference sequence).

Written as DNA, the CDR3 is TGCGCCAGCCGCGGTCGGGGTTACTACGAGCAGTACTTC. This sequence encodes CASRGRGYYEQYF. The chain joins TRBV10-2 to TRBJ2-7; D is perhaps TRBD2 (5 bases). The V end was cut by 8 bases, the J end by 3 bases, with 14 bases between. Germline values: CDR1 WSHSY, CDR2 SAAADI. The CDR3 totals 13 residues.

The CDR3 here is CSVVFSGTSVYNEQFF. CDR3 nucleotides: TGCAGCGTTGTCTTTTCCGGGACTAGTGTGTACAATGAGCAGTTCTTC. The genes are TRBV29-1 and TRBJ2-1; 8 bases match TRBD2. Germline V gives CDR1 SQVTM, CDR2 ANQGSEA. The CDR3 loop spans 16 amino acids. Trimming at V came to 4 bases and at J to 4 bases, leaving 12 bases not matched to a gene.

V usage is TRBV6-1 and J usage is TRBJ1-2; 7 nucleotides line up with TRBD1. The junction had 10 bases not matched to a gene; V was cut back by 3 bases and J by 6 bases. The germline CDR1 and CDR2 sequences are MNHNS and SASEGT. This CDR3 is built from 15 residues. Written as DNA, the CDR3 is TGTGCCAGCAGTGACCCAGGCAGGGGGGAGAATGGCTACACCTTC. Its translation is CASSDPGRGENGYTF.

The V call is TRBV28, the J call TRBJ2-1; 10 positions match TRBD2. The CDR3 consists of 17 residues. Germline CDR1 MDHEN, CDR2 SYDVKM. The ends lost 0 bases at V and 8 bases at J; junction bases unmatched: 10. The CDR3, as DNA: TGTGCCAGCAGTTTATGGGCCGGGAGCGGGGGGGTCCATGAGCAGTTCTTC. Its protein product is CASSLWAGSGGVHEQFF. The full variable domain, completed using reference TRBV28 and TRBJ2-1, is DVKVTQSSRYLVKRTGEKVFLECVQDMDHENMFWYRQDPGLGLRLIYFSYDVKMKEKGDIPEGYSVSREKKERFSLILESASTNQTSMYLCASSLWAGSGGVHEQFFGPGTRLTVL.

The rearrangement uses TRBV19 and TRBJ2-1; 7 positions match TRBD2. Per the germline V gene, CDR1 is LNHDA and CDR2 is SQIVND (reference sequence). The J segment lost 13 bases and the V segment lost 5 bases, leaving 11 bases of the junction unmatched. This CDR3 spans 13 amino acids. The CDR3, as DNA: TGTGCCAGTAGTTTCCGACTAGCTGGAACCCAGTTCTTC. Translated: CASSFRLAGTQFF.

The V gene is TRBV10-3, the J gene TRBJ1-2; TRBD1 agrees at 9 bases. CDR1 is ENHRY and CDR2 is SYGVKD in the germline V gene. V lost 0 bases and J lost 6; bases outside the gene matches: 11. The CDR3 is made up of 17 amino acids. The CDR3, as DNA: TGTGCCATCAGTGAGTCCTGGACAGGGGTTCGGGAGCATGGCTACACCTTC. Its protein product is CAISESWTGVREHGYTF.

The J gene is TRBJ2-7, the V gene TRBV2, with 7 positions matching TRBD1. Losses at the gene ends were 6 bases for V and 4 bases for J; bases not matched to a gene: 3. This CDR3 is 12 amino acids long. The germline gives CDR1 SNHLY, CDR2 FYNNEI. The CDR3 spells CASSPGGYEQYV. For the CDR3, the DNA is TGTGCCAGCAGCCCAGGGGGTTACGAGCAGTACGTC.

This chain connects TRBV28 to TRBJ2-2, with D perhaps matching TRBD2 (7 bases). In germline, CDR1 is MDHEN, CDR2 SYDVKM. Between the trimmed V and J ends, which lost 5 bases and 4 bases, there was a span of 17 bases. This CDR3 comprises 16 residues. The CDR3 bases are TGTGCCAGCAGTCGACTGGGGGGGGCCGTCACCGGGGAGCTGTTTTTT. It yields the protein CASSRLGGAVTGELFF.

This chain joins TRBV29-1 and TRBJ1-4; 9 nucleotides line up with TRBD1. The CDR3 consists of 13 residues. V was clipped by 6 bases and J by 8 bases; unmatched bases: 7. The germline V gene encodes CDR1 SQVTM and CDR2 ANQGSEA. The CDR3 DNA sequence: TGCAGCGTCCCCGGGACAGGGTACGAAAAACTGTTTTTT. Amino acids: CSVPGTGYEKLFF.

The rearrangement links TRBV6-5 to TRBJ2-7; TRBD1 aligns across 8 bases. The CDR3 is made up of 12 amino acids. Germline-derived CDR1 and CDR2 are MNHEY and SVGAGI. Trimming at V came to 6 bases and at J to 11 bases, leaving 9 bases not matched to a gene. The DNA for the CDR3 is TGTGCCAGCAGAGATAGGACAGGGTTGGAGTACGTC. Translated, it gives CASRDRTGLEYV.

The rearrangement joins TRBV6-5 to TRBJ2-5; TRBD1 matches 8 bases. The J segment lost 3 bases and the V segment lost 5 bases, leaving 5 bases of the junction unmatched. The length of the CDR3 is 14 residues. CDR1 is MNHEY, CDR2 SVGAGI, per germline. Here the CDR3 DNA reads TGTGCCAGCAGTAAGGACAGGGTCGAAGAGACCCAGTACTTC. This sequence encodes CASSKDRVEETQYF.

This chain connects TRBV5-1 to TRBJ2-7; TRBD1 agrees at 7 bases. After removal of 0 bases from V and 0 bases from J, the junction contained 3 bases not matched to a gene. Per the germline V gene, CDR1 is SGHRS and CDR2 is YFSETQ. This CDR3 contains 15 residues. The CDR3 coding sequence is TGCGCCAGCAGCTTGGGGGGACAGAGCTCCTACGAGCAGTACTTC. Encoded protein: CASSLGGQSSYEQYF. The full variable domain, rest sourced from reference TRBV5-1 and TRBJ2-7, is KAGVTQTPRYLIKTRGQQVTLSCSPISGHRSVSWYQQTPGQGLQFLFEYFSETQRNKGNFPGRFSGRQFSNSRSEMNVSTLELGDSALYLCASSLGGQSSYEQYFGPGTRLTVT.

The chain links TRBV4-1 to TRBJ1-4; 9 bases line up with TRBD1. V was pared by 1 base and J by 7 bases, with 4 bases of the junction left unmatched. Germline assignment: CDR1 MGHRA and CDR2 YSYEKL. The CDR3 sequence is 15 residues long. The CDR3: CASSQVRQGGEKLFF. The CDR3 region has the DNA TGCGCCAGCAGCCAAGTAAGACAGGGGGGTGAAAAACTGTTTTTT.

The chain is built from TRBV12-5 and TRBJ2-3; 7 bases line up with TRBD2. Per the germline V gene, CDR1 is LGHNT and CDR2 is FRNRAP. With 1 base clipped from V and 2 bases from J, the junction kept 9 bases outside the gene matches. The length of the CDR3 is 17 residues. DNA of the CDR3: TGTGCTAGTGGTTTGGATGAGAGCGGGGAATCCACAGATACGCAGTATTTT. Its translation: CASGLDESGESTDTQYF.

This clone was seen a handful of times. V gene TRBV19 combines with J gene TRBJ1-3; D unresolved. Per germline, CDR1 LNHDA and CDR2 SQIVND (reference sequence). This CDR3 contains 13 residues. V was cut by 5 bases and J by 0 bases, with 5 bases left in between. CDR3: CASSPSSGNTIYF. CDR3 DNA: TGTGCCAGTAGTCCCAGCTCTGGAAACACCATATATTTT.

The chain joins TRBV23-1 to TRBJ1-1; TRBD1 is a possible D gene (6 bases). TRBV23-1 is noted as an ORF with a role that remains uncertain. Trimming took 4 bases from V and 8 from J, leaving 14 bases between them. CDR3 length: 13 amino acids. CDR3 sequence (DNA): TGCGCCAGCAGTCCCACCCGGACAGAAGAAGCTTTCTTT. Translation gives CASSPTRTEEAFF.

The gene calls are TRBV2 and TRBJ1-2; 7 bases map to TRBD1. After removal of 5 bases from V and 4 bases from J, the junction contained 7 bases not matched to a gene. This CDR3 has 14 residues. Germline CDR1 is SNHLY and CDR2 is FYNNEI. DNA of the CDR3: TGTGCCAGCAGTTCAGGGGGAATGGGCTATGGCTACACCTTC. This codes for CASSSGGMGYGYTF.

The chain couples TRBV3-1 (or the pseudogene TRBV3-2) to TRBJ2-7, with 13 bases identical to TRBD2. CDR1 LGHDT and CDR2 YNNKEL come from the germline V gene (reference sequence). Losses at the gene ends were 0 bases for V and 2 bases for J; bases not matched to a gene: 4. The CDR3 runs to 17 residues. Here the CDR3 reads CASSQDVTSGRTYEQYF. CDR3 sequence (DNA): TGTGCCAGCAGCCAAGATGTGACTAGCGGGAGGACCTACGAGCAGTACTTC.

The chain has TRBV24-1 and TRBJ2-1; a weak D match, TRBD1 (5 bases). The V gene's germline CDR1 is KGHDR and CDR2 SFDVKD. Trimming removed 4 bases from V and 3 bases from J, with 9 bases in between. There are 14 residues in the CDR3. The DNA of the CDR3 is TGTGCCACCAGTGACCCTGGACACTACAATGAGCAGTTCTTC. Protein product: CATSDPGHYNEQFF.

Within the sample, this clone is medium-sized. The chain links TRBV2 to TRBJ2-5; tentative D call: TRBD2 (5 bases). The germline gives CDR1 SNHLY, CDR2 FYNNEI. Trimming pared 5 bases from V and 2 bases from J, leaving 9 bases between. There are 13 residues in the CDR3. The chain's CDR3 is CASSNSGQETQYF. CDR3 DNA sequence: TGTGCCAGCAGTAACTCGGGGCAAGAGACCCAGTACTTC.

V gene TRBV30 combines with J gene TRBJ2-7, with unresolved D. V dropped 0 bases and J dropped 1 base, with 13 bases sitting between them. Germline V CDR1 and CDR2: GTSNPN, SVGIG (reference sequence). The CDR3 spans 15 residues. This chain's CDR3 is CAWSVVGRRSYEQYF. CDR3 bases: TGTGCCTGGAGTGTAGTGGGCAGACGATCCTACGAGCAGTACTTC.